This T cell receptor (beta chain) derives from a study of T cells after yellow fever vaccination. TCRdb independently ran MiXCR on the 5' RACE reads; one entry per CDR3 protein. The sample carries approximately 27,000 distinct CDR3 sequences, 4.5% to 7% recorded once. In its sample, this clonotype was seen many times. V lost 5 bases, J lost 3 bases, and 18 bases lay in between. Germline CDR1 and CDR2: SGHTA and FQGNSA. The CDR3 sequence is 16 residues long. Sequenced material: PBMCs, either bulk or a sorted T-cell subset (CD4+, CD8+, memory, or dextramer-sorted; not recorded which), taken 15 days after the yellow fever booster vaccination. This receptor was obtained from a man aged 25 to 45 who received the YFV17D yellow fever vaccine. This chain connects TRBV7-2 to TRBJ2-3; possible D gene TRBD2, 5 bases. CDR3 in amino acids: CASSDRWGTGTDTQYF. The CDR3 region has the DNA TGTGCCAGCAGCGATCGTTGGGGTACGGGGACAGATACGCAGTATTTT.